This TCR beta chain derives from a study of response to subunit inactivated influenza vaccine. A note on this clonotype: The antigen is not known.

The CDR3 length is 14 residues. The germline CDR1 and CDR2 sequences are SNHLY and FYNNEI. Trimming left V 3 bases short and J 4 bases short, with 13 bases between. TCRdb re-called the RT-PCR reads with MiXCR, one entry per CDR3 protein. Of around 540,000 distinct CDR3 sequences listed, about 11% are singletons. Study outcomes and limitations: The study's authors posited that every seasonal influenza vaccination enlists few new T cells.

The chain combines TRBV2 with TRBJ2-7; D might be TRBD2 (6 bases). This specimen was PBMCs from blood, taken on the day of vaccination. This clonotype originated in a man in his fifties or sixties who received an inactivated influenza vaccine. CDR3 protein: CASSDLALHYEQYF. The CDR3 bases are TGTGCCAGCAGTGATCTAGCGCTACATTACGAGCAGTACTTC.